Listed here is a single T cell receptor (beta chain). The antigen is undetermined. The record originates from a study of T cell responses to AZD1222 COVID-19 vaccine. Notes on the study in general: Donors, mostly white British, included more females; clonal diversity was possibly underestimated. The study identified only five to seven AZD1222 recipients as seropositive at baseline. It was only after the peak T cell response that any repertoires were sampled.

Using immunoSEQ multiplex PCR, the repertoire was profiled, and TCRdb retains in-frame clones only, with some absent. Of approximately 150,000 clones detected, 90% appear once; the ten largest clones hold around 2.9%. This CDR3 has 15 amino acids. Trimming shortened V by 2 bases and J by 4 bases, and 14 bases separated the two germline ends. Germline V gene data show CDR1 as LNHDA and CDR2 as SQIVND (reference sequence). The chain couples TRBV19 to TRBJ1-2, with D possibly being TRBD1 (5 bases). The sequence was obtained from an adult in good health. The material was peripheral blood, obtained on day 0 of AZD1222 vaccination. CDR3 DNA sequence: TGTGCCAGTAGTATAAGCGGGGCGACTGGCTATGGCTACACCTTC. The encoded protein is CASSISGATGYGYTF.